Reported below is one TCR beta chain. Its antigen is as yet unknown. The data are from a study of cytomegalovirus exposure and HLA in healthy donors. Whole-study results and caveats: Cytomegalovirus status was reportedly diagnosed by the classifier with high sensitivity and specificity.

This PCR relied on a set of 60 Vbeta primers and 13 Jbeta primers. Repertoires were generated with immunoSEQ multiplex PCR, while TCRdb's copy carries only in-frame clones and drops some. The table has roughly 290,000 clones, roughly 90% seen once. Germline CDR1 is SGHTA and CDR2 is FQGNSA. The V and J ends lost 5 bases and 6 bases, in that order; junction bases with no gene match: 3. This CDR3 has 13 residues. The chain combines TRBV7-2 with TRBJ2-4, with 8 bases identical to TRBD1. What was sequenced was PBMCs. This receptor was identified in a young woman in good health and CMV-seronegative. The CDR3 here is CASSPGTGNIQYF. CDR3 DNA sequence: TGTGCCAGCAGCCCAGGGACAGGAAACATTCAGTACTTC.